Below are 17 T cell receptor beta chains sequenced from a single sample in a study of beta chain features in type 1 diabetes. Findings and caveats of the study: Among all four CD4+ subsets, Type 1 diabetes patients had TCRB CDR3s that were moderately but significantly shorter.

Investigators reverse transcribed all isolated RNA, so they sequenced expressed TCRB transcripts. TCRdb's copy holds only in-frame clones and misses some; the assay was immunoSEQ multiplex PCR. Of a few hundred thousand clones listed, around 15% were seen once; the top ten hold about 0.092%. The antigens for these receptors are not known. Sequences were obtained from naive CD4+ T cells from blood. These receptor sequences come from a man aged 25-45 years with type 1 diabetes.

This clone was counted a few times. The V gene is TRBV4-2, the J gene TRBJ2-5; no reliable D call. Per germline, CDR1 LGHNA and CDR2 YNFKEQ. V was pared by 7 bases and J by 0 bases, with 15 bases between. This CDR3 region has 15 residues. In nucleotides, the CDR3 is TGTGCCAGCAAATTGATAGGAGACAACCAAGAGACCCAGTACTTC. As protein: CASKLIGDNQETQYF.

The V and J genes are TRBV7-9 and TRBJ2-3; D perhaps matches TRBD2 (5 bases). The CDR3 extends over 16 amino acids. With 5 bases removed from V and 0 bases from J, the gap between germline ends came to 15 bases. Germline CDR1 reads SEHNR; CDR2 reads FQNEAQ (reference sequence). The CDR3 loop is CASSATLAYSTDTQYF. The CDR3 nucleotides read TGTGCCAGCAGCGCAACTCTAGCATACAGCACAGATACGCAGTATTTT. Based on the CDR3 plus reference TRBV7-9 and TRBJ2-3, the full variable domain is DTGVSQNPRHKITKRGQNVTFRCDPISEHNRLYWYRQTLGQGPEFLTYFQNEAQLEKSRLLSDRFSAERPKGSFSTLEIQRTEQGDSAMYLCASSATLAYSTDTQYFGPGTRLTVL.

This clone has a handful of counts. V is TRBV5-1 and J is TRBJ2-7; D assignment may be TRBD1 or TRBD2 (5 bases each). V shed 3 bases and J shed 2 bases, with 15 bases lying between them. This CDR3 comprises 15 residues. The germline gives CDR1 SGHRS, CDR2 YFSETQ. CDR3 sequence reads: CASSSQPGPAYEQYF. CDR3 DNA sequence: TGCGCCAGCAGCTCACAACCGGGACCGGCCTACGAGCAGTACTTC.

This clone was seen more than once but under ten times. The rearrangement uses TRBV7-9 and TRBJ2-7; weak D call: TRBD1 (6 bases). In germline, CDR1 is SEHNR, CDR2 FQNEAQ (reference sequence). V was pared by 0 bases and J by 13 bases, with 25 bases between. The CDR3 extends over 16 amino acids. The CDR3 sequence: CASSLAETGHKSPFYF. The CDR3 coding sequence is TGTGCCAGCAGCTTAGCGGAGACGGGACACAAGTCGCCGTTCTACTTC.

The chain combines TRBV29-1 with TRBJ2-1; D uncertain. Germline V CDR1 and CDR2: SQVTM, ANQGSEA. Trimming cost V 7 bases and J 7 bases, with 17 bases left between them. The CDR3 runs to 13 residues. CDR3 DNA sequence: TGCAGCGCCGCCCCCGTCCTGAGGAATGAGCAGTTCTTC. Amino acid sequence: CSAAPVLRNEQFF.

This clone was seen more than once but under ten times. J is TRBJ2-7 and V is TRBV11-1; 9 positions agree with TRBD2. Germline V gene sequence: CDR1 SGHAT, CDR2 FQDESV (reference sequence). This CDR3 has 14 residues. J was trimmed by 6 bases and V by 3 bases; bases with no gene match: 6. The CDR3 spells CASSFGLASLEQYF. The CDR3 coding sequence is TGTGCCAGCAGCTTCGGACTAGCGAGCCTCGAGCAGTACTTC.

This clone has just a few counts. The chain couples TRBV30 to TRBJ2-1; no firm D call. The CDR3 spans 13 residues. V lost 1 base, J lost 6 bases, and 10 bases lay in between. Germline V CDR1 and CDR2: GTSNPN, SVGIG (reference sequence). This chain's CDR3 is CAWSGVALNEQFF. In nucleotides, the CDR3 is TGTGCCTGGAGTGGGGTCGCACTCAATGAGCAGTTCTTC.

Only one count was recorded for this clone. V usage is TRBV7-9 and J usage is TRBJ2-7, with 12 bases aligning to TRBD2. The V gene end was trimmed by 4 bases and the J gene end by 2 bases; junction bases not matched to a gene: 3. CDR1 SEHNR and CDR2 FQNEAQ come from the germline V gene (reference sequence). This CDR3 has 15 amino acids. The DNA of the CDR3 is TGTGCCAGCAGCTACAGACTAGCGGGAGCCTACGAGCAGTACTTC. Translating gives CASSYRLAGAYEQYF.

This clone was recorded a few times. This rearrangement joins TRBV29-1 to TRBJ2-3; 12 bases agree with TRBD1. The V gene end was trimmed by 8 bases and the J gene end by 3 bases; junction bases not matched to a gene: 6. Germline V gene data show CDR1 as SQVTM and CDR2 as ANQGSEA. The CDR3 loop spans 14 amino acids. The CDR3 DNA follows: TGCAGCTCTACGGGACAGGGGGCTACAGATACGCAGTATTTT. Translating it yields CSSTGQGATDTQYF.

This clone was picked up a small number of times. This chain links TRBV7-2 with TRBJ2-4, with D uncertain. From germline, CDR1 is SGHTA and CDR2 FQGNSA. Between the trimmed V and J ends, which lost 6 bases and 0 bases, there was a span of 12 bases. The CDR3 is 15 amino acids. The CDR3 region has the DNA TGTGCCAGCAGGTCTAGGGAAGGAGCCAAAAACATTCAGTACTTC. It translates to CASRSREGAKNIQYF.

The rearrangement joins TRBV7-9 to TRBJ2-1; D gene uncertain. Germline CDR1 SEHNR, CDR2 FQNEAQ (reference sequence). Trimming shortened V by 1 base and J by 9 bases, and 10 bases separated the two germline ends. The CDR3 extends over 13 amino acids. CDR3 DNA sequence: TGTGCCAGCAGCTTAGAGGGCCAAGGTGAGCAGTTCTTC. It specifies CASSLEGQGEQFF.

The chain carries TRBV7-2 and TRBJ2-1; 12 bases match TRBD2. CDR3 length: 17 residues. Per the germline V gene, CDR1 is SGHTA and CDR2 is FQGNSA. Trimming at V came to 0 bases and at J to 7 bases, leaving 7 bases not matched to a gene. CDR3 region: CASSLALGLAGGNEQFF. The CDR3, as DNA: TGTGCCAGCAGCTTAGCGCTAGGGCTAGCGGGAGGGAATGAGCAGTTCTTC.

The table lists this clone with a few counts. V is TRBV6-5 and J is TRBJ2-5; TRBD1 or TRBD2 may be the D gene (5 bases each). V was shortened by 0 bases and J by 2 bases, with 13 bases between the two germline ends. CDR3 length: 16 residues. The germline V gene has CDR1 MNHEY and CDR2 SVGAGI. CDR3 amino acids: CASSYSEGPLQETQYF. As DNA, the CDR3 is TGTGCCAGCAGTTACTCCGAGGGGCCCCTACAAGAGACCCAGTACTTC.

This clone has only a few counts. The rearrangement uses TRBV29-1 and TRBJ1-4; 7 bases match TRBD1. Looked up from germline, CDR1 is SQVTM and CDR2 is ANQGSEA. This CDR3 has 14 amino acids. Germline trimming cut 6 bases from V and 8 bases from J; bases unmatched to any gene: 12. The CDR3 DNA follows: TGCAGCGTGTATGGGACAGTCGAGGGGGAAAAACTGTTTTTT. Translating it yields CSVYGTVEGEKLFF.

This clone was seen only a few times. The J gene is TRBJ2-7, the V gene TRBV10-3, with TRBD1 identical over 9 bases. CDR3 size: 13 residues. Germline CDR1 reads ENHRY; CDR2 reads SYGVKD. Trimming took 8 bases from V and 5 from J; bases not matched to a gene: 7. Here the CDR3 DNA reads TGTGCCATCCGCGATGACAGGGGGAACGAGCAGTACTTC. This translates into CAIRDDRGNEQYF.

V usage is TRBV11-2 and J usage is TRBJ2-1, with D perhaps matching TRBD2 (5 bases). This CDR3 has 11 residues. Per the germline V gene, CDR1 is SGHAT and CDR2 is FQNNGV. Trimming shortened V by 3 bases and J by 10 bases, and 7 bases separated the two germline ends. The CDR3 is CASSLGREQFF. The CDR3 DNA sequence: TGTGCCAGCAGCTTGGGGAGAGAGCAGTTCTTC.

This clone has only a few counts. This chain links TRBV7-2 with TRBJ2-3; TRBD2 matches 12 bases. CDR1 is SGHTA and CDR2 is FQGNSA in the germline V gene. V lost 3 bases and J lost 13; bases outside the gene matches: 14. This CDR3 region has 16 residues. CDR3 sequence: CASSLGPGLAGVRKYF. The CDR3, as DNA: TGTGCCAGCAGCTTGGGACCGGGACTAGCGGGTGTTCGGAAGTATTTT.